This T cell receptor (beta chain) was observed in a study of T cell responses to AZD1222 COVID-19 vaccine. Study-level points and caveats: In all cases, repertoires were sampled only after the peak T cell response. Mostly white British, mostly female donors; authors suggested clonal diversity may be underestimated. The study found Spike-specific TCR breadth and depth rose after two AZD1222 doses. The study reported that nearly half of spike-specific TCRs target unmutated variant regions.

V shed 1 base and J 7 bases; nucleotides not matched to a gene: 7. Germline values: CDR1 LGHNA, CDR2 YNFKEQ. CDR3 length: 16 amino acids. In the case of this clone: The antigen is undetermined.

This table comes from immunoSEQ multiplex PCR, and its TCRdb copy is limited to in-frame clones, with some not included. Of some 150,000 clones in the sample, about 81% were seen once. The starting material was peripheral blood, obtained on day 0 of MenACWY control vaccination. The J gene is TRBJ2-2, the V gene TRBV4-2, with 9 nucleotides matching TRBD1. The receptor's source is an adult in good health. The CDR3 region is CASSQVPGQGHGELFF. The CDR3 coding sequence is TGTGCCAGCAGCCAAGTCCCGGGACAGGGCCACGGGGAGCTGTTTTTT.